Presented here are 16 T cell receptor beta chains from one specimen sequenced in a study of blood T cells in healthy people across ages. For the second PCR, which ran for 7 to 11 cycles, a sample-barcoded 5' primer and a J-beta primer mix were used. Each CDR3 protein is one row after TCRdb ran MiXCR on the 5' RACE reads. This table has about 1.4 million distinct CDR3 sequences, approximately 59% appearing once. Material for sequencing was blood. All receptors derive from a man aged 18 to 30 in good health.

This clonotype showed up just a few times. The chain links TRBV25-1 to TRBJ2-1; the D gene is possibly TRBD1 (5 bases). This CDR3 has 11 residues. Trimming took off 6 bases at V and 8 bases at J, with 8 bases between the two ends. The germline CDR1 and CDR2 sequences are MGHDK and SYGVNS. CDR3 loop: CASRGAHEQFF. The CDR3, as DNA: TGTGCCAGCAGAGGGGCCCATGAGCAGTTCTTC.

This rearrangement joins TRBV29-1 to TRBJ1-2; TRBD1 matches 9 bases. Germline-derived CDR1 and CDR2 are SQVTM and ANQGSEA. The junction had 9 bases not matched to a gene; V was cut back by 8 bases and J by 8 bases. CDR3 length: 12 residues. Here the CDR3 DNA reads TGCAGCTCCCGGGACAGGGTAGACGGCTACACCTTC. Translation gives CSSRDRVDGYTF.

The V and J genes are TRBV4-2 and TRBJ2-1; TRBD2 aligns across 9 bases. Judging by the DNA end, TRBJ2-7 fits better; the J call may be wrong. The germline gives CDR1 LGHNA, CDR2 YNFKEQ. CDR3 length: 18 amino acids. Here the CDR3 reads CASSHPIGEAGGDYEQYF. The CDR3 DNA sequence: TGTGCCAGCAGCCATCCCATCGGGGAGGCGGGGGGGGACTACGAGCAGTACTTC.

This clonotype was picked up a small number of times. This CDR3 is CASTGEGETQYF. Here the CDR3 DNA reads TGTGCCAGTACAGGGGAAGGCGAGACCCAGTACTTC. The chain combines TRBV2 with TRBJ2-5; 7 bases are a match to TRBD1. The V segment lost 9 bases and the J segment 5 bases; nucleotides outside the gene matches: 6. This CDR3 is built from 12 residues. Germline CDR1 is SNHLY and CDR2 is FYNNEI.

The J gene is TRBJ2-2, the V gene TRBV5-1, with D perhaps TRBD1 or TRBD2 (6 bases each). The germline V and J ends were trimmed by 4 bases and 0 bases, with 10 bases remaining between them. From germline, CDR1 is SGHRS and CDR2 YFSETQ. The CDR3 covers 15 residues. The CDR3 DNA reads TGCGCCAGCAGCACCGGGGGCTCGAACACCGGGGAGCTGTTTTTT. Translated, it gives CASSTGGSNTGELFF.

The genes are TRBV28 and TRBJ2-4; a weak D match, TRBD2 (6 bases). This CDR3 contains 16 residues. Trimming stripped 7 bases from V and 0 bases from J, with 16 bases between. The germline CDR1 and CDR2 sequences are MDHEN and SYDVKM. The CDR3 reads CASIPSGGVAKNIQYF. CDR3 coding DNA: TGTGCCAGCATCCCGTCTGGCGGGGTAGCCAAAAACATTCAGTACTTC.

V usage is TRBV20-1 and J usage is TRBJ2-5; a possible D gene is TRBD2 (5 bases). The CDR3 consists of 14 residues. The V and J ends lost 1 base and 5 bases respectively, with 14 bases between them. Germline loops: CDR1 DFQATT, CDR2 SNEGSKA (reference sequence). CDR3 sequence reads: CSARGAGVEETQYF. The CDR3, as DNA: TGCAGTGCTAGAGGAGCCGGGGTGGAGGAGACCCAGTACTTC.

The DNA of the CDR3 is TGTGCCAGCAGTGAGACTCAGGGTGACTCAGACTACGAGCAGTACTTC. It translates to CASSETQGDSDYEQYF. The chain combines TRBV2 with TRBJ2-7; perhaps TRBD1 as D (5 bases). CDR1 is SNHLY, CDR2 FYNNEI, per germline. The CDR3 covers 16 residues. V shed 3 bases and J shed 3 bases, with 18 bases lying between them.

The genes are TRBV20-1 and TRBJ1-6, with D perhaps matching TRBD1 (6 bases). The germline CDR1 and CDR2 sequences are DFQATT and SNEGSKA (reference sequence). The V and J ends lost 4 bases and 6 bases respectively, with 16 bases between them. The CDR3 consists of 15 residues. CDR3 sequence: CSAKRGQGSNSPLHF. For the CDR3, the DNA is TGCAGTGCTAAGCGTGGGCAGGGGAGTAATTCACCCCTCCACTTT.

This clonotype was picked up one time. The chain recombines TRBV15 with TRBJ1-1; D not certain. CDR3 length: 14 residues. Germline V gene data show CDR1 as LNHNV and CDR2 as YYDKDF (reference sequence). Trimming took off 0 bases at V and 1 base at J, with 6 bases between the two ends. The CDR3 bases are TGTGCCACCAGCAGAGATCCAGGGAACACTGAAGCTTTCTTT. It encodes CATSRDPGNTEAFF.

This chain links TRBV3-1 with TRBJ1-2, with 7 bases identical to TRBD1. V lost 4 bases to trimming and J lost 0 bases; unmatched junction nucleotides: 17. The CDR3 contains 19 residues. Germline V gene data show CDR1 as LGHDT and CDR2 as YNNKEL (reference sequence). The CDR3 region is CASSPLTLGRQGANYGYTF. DNA of the CDR3: TGTGCCAGCAGCCCTCTAACCCTTGGTCGGCAGGGGGCTAACTATGGCTACACCTTC.

The V and J genes are TRBV11-2 and TRBJ2-1, with TRBD2 identical over 11 bases. Germline V gives CDR1 SGHAT, CDR2 FQNNGV. After removal of 4 bases from V and 6 bases from J, the junction contained 2 bases not matched to a gene. This CDR3 has 14 residues. The CDR3 bases are TGTGCCAGCAGCTGGACTAGCGGGCTCAATGAGCAGTTCTTC. Translated: CASSWTSGLNEQFF.

The rearrangement uses TRBV6-6 and TRBJ2-1; no reliable D call. The CDR3 contains 15 residues. Germline assignment: CDR1 MNHNY and CDR2 SVGAGI (reference sequence). The V end lost 0 bases, the J end lost 2 bases, and 8 bases lay between the germline ends. The chain's CDR3 is CASSYSNGPYNEQFF. As DNA, the CDR3 is TGTGCCAGCAGTTACTCGAATGGCCCCTACAATGAGCAGTTCTTC.

The chain has TRBV6-5 and TRBJ2-3; 10 nucleotides match TRBD2. This CDR3 has 17 residues. V lost 2 bases to trimming and J lost 1 base; unmatched junction nucleotides: 6. Germline assignment: CDR1 MNHEY and CDR2 SVGAGI. The CDR3: CASSYNLAGVGTDTQYF. CDR3 DNA: TGTGCCAGCAGTTACAACCTAGCGGGAGTAGGCACAGATACGCAGTATTTT.

The genes are TRBV29-1 and TRBJ2-3, with D possibly matching TRBD2 (6 bases). Deletions cut 1 base from V and 4 bases from J, with 12 bases between. CDR1 is SQVTM and CDR2 is ANQGSEA in the germline V gene. The CDR3 consists of 14 residues. The CDR3 here is CSVEGEAGADTQYF. Written as DNA, the CDR3 is TGCAGCGTTGAAGGGGAGGCAGGCGCAGATACGCAGTATTTT.

The chain carries TRBV10-3 and TRBJ2-4; no clear D. The DNA end favors TRBJ2-7, so the J call may be wrong. The CDR3 has 12 amino acids. Germline CDR1 reads ENHRY; CDR2 reads SYGVKD. Written as DNA, the CDR3 is TGTGCCATCAGGGACCAATCCTACGAGCAGTACTTC. Its protein product is CAIRDQSYEQYF.